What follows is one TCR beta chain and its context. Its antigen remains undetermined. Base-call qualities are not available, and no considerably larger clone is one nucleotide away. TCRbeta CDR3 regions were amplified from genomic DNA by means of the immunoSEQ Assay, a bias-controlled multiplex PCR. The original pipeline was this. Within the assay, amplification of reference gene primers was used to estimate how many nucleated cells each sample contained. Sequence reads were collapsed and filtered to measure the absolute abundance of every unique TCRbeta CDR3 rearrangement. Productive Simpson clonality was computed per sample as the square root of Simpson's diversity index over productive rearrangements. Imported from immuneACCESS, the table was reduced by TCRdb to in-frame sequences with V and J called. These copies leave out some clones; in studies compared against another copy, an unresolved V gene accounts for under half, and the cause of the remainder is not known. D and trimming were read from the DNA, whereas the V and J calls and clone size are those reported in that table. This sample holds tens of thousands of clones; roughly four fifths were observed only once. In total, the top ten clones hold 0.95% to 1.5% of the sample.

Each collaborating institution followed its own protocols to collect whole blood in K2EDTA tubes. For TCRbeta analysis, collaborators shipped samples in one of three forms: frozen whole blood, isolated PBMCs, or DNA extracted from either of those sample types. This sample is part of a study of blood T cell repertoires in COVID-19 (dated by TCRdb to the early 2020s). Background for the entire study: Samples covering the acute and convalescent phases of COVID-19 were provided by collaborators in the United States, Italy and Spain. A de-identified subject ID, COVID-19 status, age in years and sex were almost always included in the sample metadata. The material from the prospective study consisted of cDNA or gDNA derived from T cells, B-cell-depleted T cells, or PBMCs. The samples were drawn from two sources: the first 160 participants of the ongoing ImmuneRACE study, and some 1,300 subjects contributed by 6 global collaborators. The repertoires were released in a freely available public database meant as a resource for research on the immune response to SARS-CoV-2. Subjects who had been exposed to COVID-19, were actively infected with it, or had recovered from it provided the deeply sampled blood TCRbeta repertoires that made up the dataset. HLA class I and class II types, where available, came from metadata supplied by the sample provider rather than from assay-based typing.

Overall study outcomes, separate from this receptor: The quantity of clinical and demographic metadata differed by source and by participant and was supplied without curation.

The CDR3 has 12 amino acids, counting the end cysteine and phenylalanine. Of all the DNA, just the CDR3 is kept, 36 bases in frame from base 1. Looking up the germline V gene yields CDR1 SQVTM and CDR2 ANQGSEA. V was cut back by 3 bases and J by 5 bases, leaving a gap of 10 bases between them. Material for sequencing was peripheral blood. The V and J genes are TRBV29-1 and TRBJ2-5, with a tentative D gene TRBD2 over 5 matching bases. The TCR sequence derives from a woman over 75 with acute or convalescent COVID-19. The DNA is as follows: TGCAGCGTTGACGGGGTGGGGGAGACCCAGTACTTC. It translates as CSVDGVGETQYF.